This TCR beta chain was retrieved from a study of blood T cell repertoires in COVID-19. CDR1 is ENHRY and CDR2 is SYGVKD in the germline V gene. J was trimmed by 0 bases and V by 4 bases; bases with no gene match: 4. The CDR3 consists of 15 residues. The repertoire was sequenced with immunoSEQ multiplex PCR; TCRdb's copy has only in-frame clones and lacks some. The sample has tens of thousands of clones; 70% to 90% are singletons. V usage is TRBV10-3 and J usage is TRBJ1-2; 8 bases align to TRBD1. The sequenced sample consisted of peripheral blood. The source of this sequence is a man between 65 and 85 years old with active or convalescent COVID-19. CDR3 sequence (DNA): TGTGCCATCAGTGGGCAACAGGGGGCTAACTATGGCTACACCTTC. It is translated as CAISGQQGANYGYTF.